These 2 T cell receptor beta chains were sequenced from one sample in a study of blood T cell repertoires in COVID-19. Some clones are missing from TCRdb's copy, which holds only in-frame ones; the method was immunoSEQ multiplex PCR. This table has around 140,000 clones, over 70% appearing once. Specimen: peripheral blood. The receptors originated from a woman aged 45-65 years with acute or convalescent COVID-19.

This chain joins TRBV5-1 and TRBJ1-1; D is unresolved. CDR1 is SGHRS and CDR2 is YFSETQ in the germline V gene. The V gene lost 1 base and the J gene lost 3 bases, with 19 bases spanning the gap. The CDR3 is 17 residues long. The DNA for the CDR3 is TGCGCCAGCAGCTTGACCGGGAGTCTTTATTTTGACACTGAAGCTTTCTTT. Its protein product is CASSLTGSLYFDTEAFF.

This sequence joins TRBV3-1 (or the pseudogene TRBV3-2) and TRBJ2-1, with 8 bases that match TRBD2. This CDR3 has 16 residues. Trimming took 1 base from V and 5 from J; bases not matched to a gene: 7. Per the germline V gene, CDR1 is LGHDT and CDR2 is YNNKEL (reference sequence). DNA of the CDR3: TGTGCCAGCAGCCAAGTGGGCGGGGGGATCAACAATGAGCAGTTCTTC. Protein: CASSQVGGGINNEQFF.